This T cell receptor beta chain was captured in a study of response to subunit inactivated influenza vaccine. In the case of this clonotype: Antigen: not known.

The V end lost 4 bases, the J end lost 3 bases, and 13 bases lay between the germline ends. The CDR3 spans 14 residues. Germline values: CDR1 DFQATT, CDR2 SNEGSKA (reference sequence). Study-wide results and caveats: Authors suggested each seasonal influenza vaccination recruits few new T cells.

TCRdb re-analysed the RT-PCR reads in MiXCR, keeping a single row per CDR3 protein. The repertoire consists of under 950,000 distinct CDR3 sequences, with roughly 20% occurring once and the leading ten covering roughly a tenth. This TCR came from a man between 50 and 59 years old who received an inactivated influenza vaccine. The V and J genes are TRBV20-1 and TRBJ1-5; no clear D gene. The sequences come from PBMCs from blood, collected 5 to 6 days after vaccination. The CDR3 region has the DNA TGCAGTGCTAAACCCAACCAGCACAATCAGCCCCAGCATTTT. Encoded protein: CSAKPNQHNQPQHF.